This T cell receptor beta chain was obtained from a study of identical twins. This clonotype was found a few times. This CDR3 spans 14 amino acids. Germline V lookup: CDR1 MNHEY, CDR2 SVGAGI. Unmatched junction bases numbered 0, after V lost 2 bases and J lost 4 bases. MiXCR, run by TCRdb on the 5' RACE reads, gives a single entry per CDR3 protein. The sample records more than 400,000 distinct CDR3 sequences, approximately 14% being singletons. These data are also associated with another study on yellow fever vaccine responses in identical twins.

The source is a woman between 18 and 29 years old in good health. This chain links TRBV6-5 with TRBJ1-2; 11 bases are a match to TRBD1. Material: CD4+ T cells sorted from blood. CDR3 nucleotides: TGTGCCAGCAGTTACGGGACAGGGGGCTATGGCTACACCTTC. Protein product: CASSYGTGGYGYTF.